The sequence of this TCR beta chain was determined in a study of sequential checkpoint blockade in melanoma. Background on the study: Maintenance nivolumab came after either treatment sequence. TCRβ was sequenced from DNA of approximately 99 pretreatment tumors. After nivolumab or ipilimumab alone, twenty-two patients had week-13 rebiopsies. Whole-study results and caveats: Mutational load did not correlate with tumor T-cell fraction or clonality.

Produced via immunoSEQ multiplex PCR; TCRdb's table is partial and in-frame only. Altogether around 37,000 clones are present, about 30% being singletons, with the ten largest covering less than 2%. The treatment: randomized to nivolumab then ipilimumab (arm A) or the reverse (arm B). The CDR3 length is 15 residues. Germline assignment: CDR1 MDHEN and CDR2 SYDVKM. Trimming took off 5 bases at V and 3 bases at J, with 14 bases between the two ends. Concerning this clone itself: The antigen remains undetermined.

This sequence joins TRBV28 and TRBJ1-5; D perhaps matches TRBD1 (6 bases). The TCR originated in a human donor with melanoma. The sample in question was tumor tissue (inferred from file names), obtained from a patient given nivolumab and ipilimumab in sequence. CDR3 sequence: CASSPAAGDNQPQHF. CDR3 sequence (DNA): TGTGCCAGCAGTCCGGCAGCAGGGGACAATCAGCCCCAGCATTTT. Combining the CDR3 with reference TRBV28 and TRBJ1-5 gives the whole variable domain DVKVTQSSRYLVKRTGEKVFLECVQDMDHENMFWYRQDPGLGLRLIYFSYDVKMKEKGDIPEGYSVSREKKERFSLILESASTNQTSMYLCASSPAAGDNQPQHFGDGTRLSIL.